This T cell receptor beta chain was captured by sequencing in a study of T cells in Graves' hyperthyroidism and ophthalmopathy. This clonotype was seen a handful of times. As yet, its antigen is unknown. The CDR3 regions of TCR beta were amplified from RNA transcripts. With the HTBI primer set, the TCR CDR3 went through a first round of RT-PCR. TCRdb re-called the multiplex PCR reads through MiXCR, storing one row per CDR3 protein. This table holds approximately 610,000 distinct CDR3 sequences, approximately 15% found once. Study-level points and caveats: The model anticipated ophthalmopathy a median approximately 6.5 months pre-onset.

Stable hyperthyroidism: no ophthalmopathy progression over 18 months of follow-up. PBMCs were sourced from 9 to 10 ml fresh peripheral blood. V lost 6 bases and J lost 6; bases outside the gene matches: 6. Germline CDR1 is LNHDA and CDR2 is SQIVND (reference sequence). This CDR3 is 14 amino acids long. The V gene is TRBV19, the J gene TRBJ1-5, with 9 bases matching TRBD1. This clonotype was sampled from a young woman with Graves' hyperthyroidism. The material sequenced was blood. The CDR3 region is CASSRDRAGQPQHF. As DNA, the CDR3 is TGTGCCAGTAGCCGGGACAGGGCCGGTCAGCCCCAGCATTTT.